This is a list of T cell receptor beta chains from one sample in a study of blood T cell repertoires in COVID-19. Some clones are missing from TCRdb's copy, which holds only in-frame ones; the method was immunoSEQ multiplex PCR. The repertoire includes approximately 470,000 clones, 87% of them detected once, and approximately 0.7% sits in the top ten. The specimen sequenced was PBMCs or T cells enriched from blood (not recorded which). The source of these receptors is a woman aged 18-29 years who had recovered from COVID-19. CDR3s include the opening cysteine and the closing phenylalanine or tryptophan. A D gene is named only where the DNA matches it firmly. A clone size is listed for some rows: how often the clone was seen (once, few, many), or a class if it is expanded.

TRBV6-5,14,TRBJ1-2,-,-,TGTGCCAGCAGCGTGGTTGGGGGCCCGGTAGGCTACACCTTC,CASSVVGGPVGYTF
TRBV5-1,14,TRBJ1-1,-,-,TGCGCCAGCAGCTTGAGCCAGGGTAACACTGAAGCTTTCTTT,CASSLSQGNTEAFF
TRBV5-1,16,TRBJ1-1,TRBD1,-,TGCGCCAGCAGCTTATCCACAGGGGCCCAAAACACTGAAGCTTTCTTT,CASSLSTGAQNTEAFF
TRBV10-3,13,TRBJ1-4,-,-,TGTGCCATCAGTTGGGGGCCAGGCGAAAAACTGTTTTTT,CAISWGPGEKLFF
TRBV3-1/TRBV3-2,16,TRBJ2-3,-,-,TGTGCCAGCAGCCCCCCGGAAGCTAGCGGCACAGATACGCAGTATTTT,CASSPPEASGTDTQYF
TRBV4-1,16,TRBJ2-4,TRBD1,-,TGCGCCAGCAGCCAAGCTCAGGGGGCGGCCAAAAACATTCAGTACTTC,CASSQAQGAAKNIQYF
TRBV29-1,16,TRBJ2-3,TRBD2,-,TGCAGCGTTGAAGATCTAGGCGGGGGTCGCACAGATACGCAGTATTTT,CSVEDLGGGRTDTQYF
TRBV5-1,14,TRBJ1-6,-,-,TGCGCCAGCAGAGATAGCTCCTATAATTCACCCCTCCACTTT,CASRDSSYNSPLHF
TRBV7-9,15,TRBJ1-2,-,few,TGTGCCAGCAGCTTAAACACAGGGAAAGTGCATGGCTACACCTTC,CASSLNTGKVHGYTF
TRBV18,14,TRBJ2-1,TRBD2,-,TGTGCCAGCTCACCTAGCGGGGTAAACAATGAGCAGTTCTTC,CASSPSGVNNEQFF
TRBV3-1/TRBV3-2,14,TRBJ2-7,TRBD2,-,TGTGCCAGCAAGGAGCGGGGGGGCTCCTACGAGCAGTACTTC,CASKERGGSYEQYF
TRBV7-9,14,TRBJ2-5,-,once,TGTGCCAGCAGCTTAGATGTCAACCAAGAGACCCAGTACTTC,CASSLDVNQETQYF
TRBV7-2,14,TRBJ1-2,-,many,TGTGCCAGCAGCTTTACCGGCGGGGACTATGGCTACACCTTC,CASSFTGGDYGYTF
TRBV4-1,17,TRBJ2-7,-,-,TGCGCCAGCAGCCAAGTGAACTGGGACACCCTCTCCTACGAGCAGTACTTC,CASSQVNWDTLSYEQYF
TRBV5-1,15,TRBJ1-4,TRBD1,-,TGCGCCAGCAGCCTAACAGGGGACCCTAATGAAAAACTGTTTTTT,CASSLTGDPNEKLFF
TRBV28,13,TRBJ2-7,-,-,TGTGCCAGCAGTTTTTCCTTATACTACGAGCAGTACTTC,CASSFSLYYEQYF
TRBV11-2,14,TRBJ2-3,-,once,TGTGCCAGCAGTCCAGGGCGGAGCACAGATACGCAGTATTTT,CASSPGRSTDTQYF
TRBV7-9,15,TRBJ2-1,TRBD1,-,TGTGCCAGCAGCTTAATCACAGGGGTGTCCAATGAGCAGTTCTTC,CASSLITGVSNEQFF
TRBV3-1/TRBV3-2,18,TRBJ1-2,-,-,TGTGCCAGCAGCCAAGGCTTGCGTTATTCGTTACCCCGCTATGGCTACACCTTC,CASSQGLRYSLPRYGYTF
TRBV7-9,17,TRBJ1-2,-,-,TGTGCCAGCAGCTTAATGAGTTCGGGGGTTCTCGGCTATGGCTACACCTTC,CASSLMSSGVLGYGYTF
TRBV12-3/TRBV12-4,12,TRBJ1-5,-,-,TGTGCCAGCAGTTTCCGGGATCAGCCCCAGCATTTT,CASSFRDQPQHF
TRBV12-5,17,TRBJ1-1,TRBD1,-,TGTGCTAGTGGTTTGGCTGTGGACAGGGTCCCGAACACTGAAGCTTTCTTT,CASGLAVDRVPNTEAFF
TRBV19,16,TRBJ1-5,TRBD1,-,TGTGCCAGTAGACGGGACAGGGGGTTACTAAATCAGCCCCAGCATTTT,CASRRDRGLLNQPQHF
TRBV30,14,TRBJ2-7,TRBD1,-,TGTGCCTGGAATCCGGGACAGGGAACAGGCGAGCAGTACTTC,CAWNPGQGTGEQYF
TRBV2,13,TRBJ1-2,-,-,TGTGCCAGCAGCGGGGGGGGGAACACTCCCCGTACCTTC,CASSGGGNTPRTF
TRBV5-1,14,TRBJ1-4,-,few,TGCGCCAGCAGCTTTGAAGGGGGGGATGAAAAACTGTTTTTT,CASSFEGGDEKLFF
TRBV27,13,TRBJ1-2,TRBD1,-,TGTGCCAGCAGTTGGACAGGGGGAGATGGCTACACCTTC,CASSWTGGDGYTF
TRBV19,16,TRBJ1-3,-,-,TGTGCCAGTAGCAGAGCGACCATCCTCTCTGGAAACACCATATATTTT,CASSRATILSGNTIYF
TRBV24-1,18,TRBJ2-1,TRBD2,-,TGTGCCACCAGTGATCCATCTGGGCGGGGGGGCTCGAGAAATGAGCAGTTCTTC,CATSDPSGRGGSRNEQFF
TRBV28,19,TRBJ2-1,TRBD2,-,TGTGCCAGCAGTTCCCATACAAAAACTAGCGGGGGGGCCTACAATGAGCAGTTCTTC,CASSSHTKTSGGAYNEQFF
TRBV18,15,TRBJ1-6,-,-,TGTGCCAGCTCGGCGGATCAGGGGCGTGGATCACCCCTCCACTTT,CASSADQGRGSPLHF
TRBV7-8,13,TRBJ2-7,-,-,TGTGCCAGCAGCTTCGACTTACCCTACGAGCAGTACTTC,CASSFDLPYEQYF
TRBV5-1,16,TRBJ2-7,TRBD2,-,TGCGCCAGCAGCTTGGGCCTAGCGGGGGGACGCTACGAGCAGTACTTC,CASSLGLAGGRYEQYF
TRBV27,14,TRBJ2-7,TRBD2,-,TGTGCCAGCAGTTTATCTAGCGGGGGGAACGAGCAGTACTTC,CASSLSSGGNEQYF
TRBV5-5,18,TRBJ1-5,TRBD1,-,TGTGCCAGCACCCTCTATCGGACAGGGGTCGTTTTTGGTCGGCCCCAGCATTTT,CASTLYRTGVVFGRPQHF
TRBV27,13,TRBJ2-7,TRBD1,-,TGTGCCAGCAGATCCGACAGGGCCTACGAGCAGTACTTC,CASRSDRAYEQYF
TRBV6-5,13,TRBJ1-1,-,-,TGTGCCAGCAGTTACCGGCCGGGGGCTGAAGCTTTCTTT,CASSYRPGAEAFF
TRBV10-3,11,TRBJ1-1,-,-,TGTGCCATCACCTCGAACACTGAAGCTTTCTTT,CAITSNTEAFF
TRBV2,15,TRBJ1-5,-,-,TGTGCCAGCAGTGAGTTCGGGAATAGCAATCAGCCCCAGCATTTT,CASSEFGNSNQPQHF
TRBV7-2,16,TRBJ1-5,-,-,TGTGCCAGCAGCTCTGGGTGGGCAGCCTTCAATCAGCCCCAGCATTTT,CASSSGWAAFNQPQHF
TRBV5-1,15,TRBJ1-5,TRBD1,-,TGCGCCAGCATTGACCCGACAGGGAGGAATCAGCCCCAGCATTTT,CASIDPTGRNQPQHF
TRBV24-1,17,TRBJ1-1,TRBD1,-,TGTGCCACCAGTGATGAGGACAGGTCCTCCATGAACACTGAAGCTTTCTTT,CATSDEDRSSMNTEAFF
TRBV3-1/TRBV3-2,13,TRBJ1-1,-,few,TGTGCCAGCAGCCGCTCGAGGTTCACTGAAGCTTTCTTT,CASSRSRFTEAFF
TRBV5-1,19,TRBJ1-1,TRBD1,-,TGCGCCAGCAGCTTCAACACGCCAAGGGGACAGGGGGCAGTCACTGAAGCTTTCTTT,CASSFNTPRGQGAVTEAFF
TRBV3-1/TRBV3-2,14,TRBJ1-1,TRBD1,-,TGTGCCAGCAGCCAGTGGACAGGGAACACTGAAGCTTTCTTT,CASSQWTGNTEAFF
TRBV12-5,14,TRBJ1-1,-,-,TGTGCTAGTGGGGCGGGACGGCTGAACACTGAAGCTTTCTTT,CASGAGRLNTEAFF
TRBV7-8,15,TRBJ1-5,TRBD1,-,TGTGCCAGCAGCTTATACAGGGGTCGGAATCAGCCCCAGCATTTT,CASSLYRGRNQPQHF
TRBV7-9,13,TRBJ2-1,TRBD2,-,TGTGCCAGCAGCTCCCGACTAGCGAATGAGCAGTTCTTC,CASSSRLANEQFF
TRBV19,12,TRBJ1-3,-,-,TGTGCCAGTGGACAATATCCTAACACCATATATTTT,CASGQYPNTIYF
TRBV5-6,16,TRBJ1-1,TRBD1,-,TGTGCCAGCAGCTTACTGACAGGGGGCCTAGTTACTGAAGCTTTCTTT,CASSLLTGGLVTEAFF
TRBV4-1,18,TRBJ2-5,TRBD2,-,TGCGCCAGCAGCCCGATCACTAGCGGGGGGGCCGAGTTGGAGACCCAGTACTTC,CASSPITSGGAELETQYF
TRBV30,14,TRBJ1-2,-,-,TGTGCCTGGACGGGGGGACCAGCTAACTATGGCTACACCTTC,CAWTGGPANYGYTF
TRBV6-2/TRBV6-3,15,TRBJ1-2,TRBD1,-,TGTGCCAGCAGCCTACCGGGACAGGGGGGATATGGCTACACCTTC,CASSLPGQGGYGYTF
TRBV6-5,11,TRBJ1-1,-,-,TGTGCCAGCAGGGGGCCCAATGAAGCTTTCTTT,CASRGPNEAFF
TRBV2,13,TRBJ1-4,TRBD1,-,TGTGCCAGCCGGACAGGGGGATATGAAAAACTGTTTTTT,CASRTGGYEKLFF
TRBV28,14,TRBJ1-2,-,-,TGTGCCAGCAGGCAGCCAGGCATAAACTATGGCTACACCTTC,CASRQPGINYGYTF
TRBV4-1,19,TRBJ1-5,TRBD1,-,TGCGCCAGCAGCCAAGACCCGGGACAGGGCCGGATAGACAATCAGCCCCAGCATTTT,CASSQDPGQGRIDNQPQHF
TRBV11-2,15,TRBJ1-3,-,-,TGTGCCAGCAGCTTAGAAGGGGGAAGTGGAAACACCATATATTTT,CASSLEGGSGNTIYF
TRBV5-6,13,TRBJ2-4,-,-,TGTGCCAGCAGCTTTTGGGGGGAAAACATTCAGTACTTC,CASSFWGENIQYF